The sequence of this T cell receptor beta chain was determined in a study of cytomegalovirus exposure and HLA in healthy donors. The repertoire was sequenced with immunoSEQ multiplex PCR; TCRdb's copy has only in-frame clones and lacks some. The sample includes some 180,000 clones, about 81% of them seen just once. Study-wide points: According to reports, the classifier identified cytomegalovirus status with high specificity and sensitivity. The study flagged about 150 TCR beta chains as cytomegalovirus-associated.

Trimming took off 4 bases at V and 2 bases at J, with 7 bases between the two ends. The CDR3 has 14 amino acids. Germline V CDR1 and CDR2: SGHDT, YYEEEE. Separate from the approximately 600-subject first cohort was the approximately 110-subject validation cohort, to which the donors belonged. For this clone: Its specificity is not known.

The origin of this receptor is a woman aged 30 to 39 in good health and CMV-seronegative. The sample consisted of PBMCs. The chain carries TRBV5-6 and TRBJ1-6, with D uncertain. The CDR3 is CASSHRAYNSPLHF. The CDR3 bases are TGTGCCAGCAGCCACCGGGCCTATAATTCACCCCTCCACTTT. Using reference TRBV5-6 and TRBJ1-6 for the parts outside the CDR3, the full variable domain is DAGVTQSPTHLIKTRGQQVTLRCSPKSGHDTVSWYQQALGQGPQFIFQYYEEEERQRGNFPDRFSGHQFPNYSSELNVNALLLGDSALYLCASSHRAYNSPLHFGNGTRLTVT.